Sequencing of this TCR beta chain was carried out in a study of Ad26.COV2.S vaccination and SARS-CoV-2 variants. General study results and limits: Post-vaccination breadth of spike-specific CD8+ and CD4+ T cell responses was reportedly substantial. Individuals receiving vaccine had higher spike-specific TCR breadth than placebo recipients did.

The CDR3 has 14 amino acids. CDR1 and CDR2 (germline): KGHSH, LQKENI. Trimming cost V 4 bases and J 0 bases; bases outside gene matches: 2. The table came from immunoSEQ multiplex PCR; TCRdb's copy has only in-frame clones and leaves some out. Of about 680,000 clones in the sample, 80% to 90% were seen once. Worth noting for this clone: Its specificity is not known.

Noted treatment: some 19 received Ad26.COV2.S at low or high dose, single or two shots; roughly 5 received placebo; per-sample allocation not given. The investigators took samples on day 63 after the first vaccine or placebo injection. Boston provided a donor who was an adult aged 18-55 years. Spike of the Wuhan-strain SARS-CoV-2 was expressed by an Ad26 vector, which formed the vaccine. The sequence derives from a person aged 18-65 years who received the Ad26.COV2.S COVID-19 vaccine or a placebo. The chain is built from TRBV18 and TRBJ2-7; 8 nucleotides agree with TRBD1. Material: peripheral blood, obtained in a trial of Ad26.COV2.S vaccine versus placebo. The CDR3 here is CASSRTGSSYEQYF. The CDR3 DNA reads TGTGCCAGCTCACGGACAGGGAGCTCCTACGAGCAGTACTTC.